Below, 4 T cell receptor beta chains from the same sample are listed, as sequenced in a study of cytomegalovirus exposure and HLA in healthy donors. Both 60 Vbeta primers and 13 Jbeta primers went into the PCR. Method: immunoSEQ multiplex PCR; TCRdb's copy keeps in-frame clones and lacks some. The sample has 95,000 to 150,000 clones, 60% to 75% seen once. Source material: PBMCs. Receptors originate from a middle-aged woman in good health and CMV-seropositive.

This chain joins TRBV7-8 and TRBJ1-2, with D tentatively TRBD1 (6 bases). The V gene's germline CDR1 is SGHVS and CDR2 FQNEAQ. The ends were cut back, 4 bases at V and 4 bases at J, with 10 bases in the middle. The CDR3 is 13 residues long. CDR3 in DNA: TGTGCCAGCAGCTCAAGGACAGCCTATGGCTACACCTTC. Residues: CASSSRTAYGYTF.

This sequence joins TRBV2 and TRBJ1-1, with D possibly being TRBD1 (5 bases). CDR1 and CDR2 (germline): SNHLY, FYNNEI. This CDR3 spans 16 amino acids. V gave up 4 bases and J gave up 0 bases, with 15 bases separating them. As DNA, the CDR3 is TGTGCCAGCAGTGTTGGGGGAGGGGCCTTGAACACTGAAGCTTTCTTT. Translation: CASSVGGGALNTEAFF.

The CDR3 nucleotides read TGCAGCGTTGAATTGTCGGTCACTGAAGCTTTCTTT. It translates to CSVELSVTEAFF. The V call is TRBV29-1, the J call TRBJ1-1; D unclear. The germline V gene has CDR1 SQVTM and CDR2 ANQGSEA. V lost 2 bases, J lost 4 bases, and 8 bases lay in between. CDR3 length: 12 residues.

This clone showed up just once. The rearrangement joins TRBV4-3 to TRBJ1-5; perhaps TRBD1 as D (6 bases). Germline loops: CDR1 LGHNA, CDR2 YSLEER. The CDR3 sequence is 16 residues long. V was clipped by 0 bases and J by 4 bases, with 13 bases between them. CDR3 protein: CASSQDLRGRNQPQHF. CDR3 coding DNA: TGCGCCAGCAGCCAAGACCTCAGGGGAAGAAATCAGCCCCAGCATTTT.